A selection of T cell receptor beta chains follows, all from one sample in a study of cytomegalovirus exposure and HLA in healthy donors. Clones were read by immunoSEQ multiplex PCR, and TCRdb kept only the in-frame ones, dropping some. The sample holds 85,000 to 100,000 clones, over 60% seen once. Sequenced material: PBMCs. The receptors were gathered from a man between 60 and 70 years old in good health and CMV-seropositive. The CDR3 runs from the conserved cysteine through the conserved F or W. The order of the fields is J gene, V gene, D gene, clone size, CDR3 protein, CDR3 DNA. D genes are given only for firm matches. Rows give clone size only sometimes, using once, few, many, or a class for an expanded clone.

>TRBJ2-7|TRBV30|-|-
CAWRPGSYEQYF
TGTGCCTGGAGGCCGGGTAGTTACGAGCAGTACTTC
>TRBJ1-1|TRBV6-5|-|-
CASSGYRDTEAFF
TGTGCCAGCAGTGGATACAGGGATACTGAAGCTTTCTTT
>TRBJ2-5|TRBV4-3|-|few
CASSLQGYQETQYF
TGCGCCAGCAGCCTCCAGGGGTACCAAGAGACCCAGTACTTC
>TRBJ2-2|TRBV4-3|TRBD1|-
CASSQAGTGWAGELFF
TGCGCCAGCAGCCAAGCCGGGACAGGGTGGGCCGGGGAGCTGTTTTTT
>TRBJ1-5|TRBV18|TRBD1|once
CASSPRQGDQPQHF
TGTGCCAGCTCACCCCGACAGGGAGATCAGCCCCAGCATTTT
>TRBJ1-1|TRBV4-1|-|-
CASSQTRGGWAFF
TGCGCCAGCAGCCAGACAAGGGGGGGTTGGGCTTTCTTT
>TRBJ2-7|TRBV5-1|-|-
CASSSTGTLEQYF
TGCGCCAGCAGCTCAACCGGGACACTTGAGCAGTACTTC
>TRBJ2-7|TRBV6-1|TRBD1|-
CASTLKPGQEYEQYF
TGTGCCAGTACACTAAAACCGGGACAGGAATACGAGCAGTACTTC
>TRBJ2-7|TRBV10-1|-|-
CASSDTGGEQYF
TGCGCCAGCAGTGATACTGGTGGCGAGCAGTACTTC
>TRBJ2-1|TRBV7-9|-|once
CASSWGLSYNEQFF
TGTGCCAGCAGCTGGGGACTTTCCTACAATGAGCAGTTCTTC
>TRBJ2-1|TRBV7-2|-|-
CASSSDWSSYNEQFF
TGTGCCAGCAGCTCCGACTGGAGCTCCTACAATGAGCAGTTCTTC
>TRBJ1-5|TRBV6-1|TRBD1|few
CASRADRVLQPQHF
TGTGCCAGCAGGGCTGACAGGGTTCTTCAGCCCCAGCATTTT
>TRBJ2-1|TRBV4-2|-|few
CASSQEEGGRAIYNEQFF
TGTGCCAGCAGCCAAGAAGAGGGAGGCAGGGCGATCTACAATGAGCAGTTCTTC
>TRBJ1-2|TRBV27|TRBD1|-
CASSPGTGVLGYGYTF
TGTGCCAGCAGCCCCGGGACAGGGGTCCTGGGCTATGGCTACACCTTC
>TRBJ2-3|TRBV5-8|TRBD2|-
CASSLGRTSGGDTQYF
TGTGCCAGCAGCTTGGGTCGGACTAGCGGGGGTGATACGCAGTATTTT
>TRBJ2-1|TRBV6-4|TRBD2|-
CASSPLAGNYNEQFF
TGTGCCAGCAGCCCACTAGCGGGGAACTACAATGAGCAGTTCTTC
>TRBJ1-2|TRBV6-5|-|-
CASSYQGNYGYTF
TGTGCCAGCAGTTACCAGGGTAACTATGGCTACACCTTC
>TRBJ1-3|TRBV9|-|-
CASSNNRVYSGNTIYF
TGTGCCAGCAGTAATAACAGGGTTTACTCTGGAAACACCATATATTTT
>TRBJ2-7|TRBV7-9|TRBD1|-
CASGTGTTYEQYF
TGTGCCAGCGGGACAGGGACTACTTACGAGCAGTACTTC
>TRBJ1-4|TRBV7-2|TRBD1|-
CASRATGAATNEKLFF
TGTGCCAGCAGAGCGACAGGGGCTGCAACTAATGAAAAACTGTTTTTT
>TRBJ1-4|TRBV14|-|-
CASSQESHRAFNEKLFF
TGTGCCAGCAGCCAAGAGTCGCACAGGGCATTTAATGAAAAACTGTTTTTT
>TRBJ2-1|TRBV9|-|-
CASSVDPFTEPRYNEQFF
TGTGCCAGCAGCGTAGACCCTTTTACAGAACCTCGCTACAATGAGCAGTTCTTC
>TRBJ2-7|TRBV10-2|TRBD1|-
CASSEVYRGPTYEQYF
TGCGCCAGCAGTGAAGTTTACAGGGGCCCTACTTACGAGCAGTACTTC
>TRBJ1-1|TRBV11-3|-|-
CASSGETPKGAEAFF
TGTGCCAGCAGCGGGGAGACTCCAAAGGGAGCTGAAGCTTTCTTT
>TRBJ2-1|TRBV29-1|TRBD1|-
CSVQGTVGYNEQFF
TGCAGCGTCCAAGGGACAGTTGGCTACAATGAGCAGTTCTTC
>TRBJ2-7|TRBV9|TRBD1|-
CASSVSWDRIYEQYF
TGTGCCAGCAGCGTGTCATGGGACAGAATCTACGAGCAGTACTTC
>TRBJ1-2|TRBV9|-|-
CASSVAAQGYGYTF
TGTGCCAGCAGCGTAGCGGCCCAGGGCTATGGCTACACCTTC
>TRBJ1-2|TRBV20-1|-|-
CSATQNYGYTF
TGCAGTGCTACGCAGAACTATGGCTACACCTTC
>TRBJ2-1|TRBV4-1|-|once
CASSMNVGAEQFF
TGCGCCAGCAGCATGAACGTGGGGGCTGAGCAGTTCTTC